This paragraph covers one T cell receptor (beta chain) sequence. The sample belongs to a study of blood T cell repertoires in COVID-19. This CDR3 comprises 13 residues. V was cut by 1 base and J by 3 bases, with 6 bases left in between. In the original workflow: Using reference gene primer amplification, nucleated cell counts were estimated. The method was immunoSEQ multiplex PCR; TCRdb's version includes in-frame clones alone and lacks a portion of them. From that table come the V and J calls and clone size; the DNA was used to work out D and trimming. The table lists approximately 220,000 clones, approximately 88% of them singletons, with under 30% in the top ten.

This TCR came from a man in his forties or fifties with acute or convalescent COVID-19. The sequencing input was peripheral blood. The J gene is TRBJ1-1, the V gene TRBV12-3 or TRBV12-4; D may be TRBD1 (5 bases). The chain's CDR3 is CASSLVRDTEAFF. CDR3 DNA: TGTGCCAGCAGTTTAGTCAGGGACACTGAAGCTTTCTTT.